This is a list of T cell receptor beta chains from one sample in a study of blood T cells in healthy people across ages. TCRdb reanalysed the 5' RACE reads using MiXCR and keeps one entry per CDR3 protein. This sample has more than 550,000 distinct CDR3 sequences; about 24% occur once, and the top ten carry around 22%. Specimen: blood. All receptors come from a man between 65 and 80 years old in good health. Both conserved end residues are part of each CDR3. D genes are given only for firm matches. A clone size is listed for some rows: how often the clone was seen (once, few, many), or a class if it is expanded.

J gene,V gene,D gene,clone size,CDR3 DNA,CDR3 protein
TRBJ2-3,TRBV3-1,TRBD2,.,TGTGCCAGCAGCCCCCGGACTAGCGGGAAGGCTACAGATACGCAGTATTTT,CASSPRTSGKATDTQYF
TRBJ2-5,TRBV14,TRBD2,many,TGTGCCAGCAGCCGGGGACTAGCGGTACAAGAGACCCAGTACTTC,CASSRGLAVQETQYF
TRBJ2-1,TRBV28,TRBD1,many,TGTGCCAGCAGTCAGACAGGGTTCTACAATGAGCAGTTCTTC,CASSQTGFYNEQFF
TRBJ2-3,TRBV24-1,TRBD1,.,TGTGCCACCAGTGACCGACAGGGCGATAGCACAGATACGCAGTATTTT,CATSDRQGDSTDTQYF
TRBJ1-5,TRBV18,TRBD1,.,TGTGCCAGCTCACCATCCCGGACAGGGGCTCGTCAGCCCCAGCATTTT,CASSPSRTGARQPQHF
TRBJ2-3,TRBV12-3/TRBV12-4,TRBD1,few,TGTGCCAGCAGTCCCGGGACAGGGAGGACCACAGATACGCAGTATTTT,CASSPGTGRTTDTQYF
TRBJ2-7,TRBV24-1,.,few,TGTGCCACTGGCGGGACAGCATACGAGCAGTACTTC,CATGGTAYEQYF
TRBJ2-2,TRBV11-2,.,.,TGTGCCAGCAGCCCACCTAGAGGCGGGGAGCTGTTTTTT,CASSPPRGGELFF
TRBJ2-1,TRBV12-3/TRBV12-4,.,.,TGTGCCAGCAGTTGGGGACCGTATCTGTGGCAGTTCTTC,CASSWGPYLWQFF
TRBJ2-1,TRBV7-2,.,few,TGTGCCAGCAGCGTGGGGCCATCCGCGGGTAATGAGCAGTTCTTC,CASSVGPSAGNEQFF
TRBJ2-3,TRBV5-1,TRBD1,few,TGCGCCAGCACCTTCACCCCGACAGGGGTGATCACAGATACGCAGTATTTT,CASTFTPTGVITDTQYF
TRBJ2-3,TRBV5-5,.,.,TGTGCCAGCAGCACAGAGGTGAGGGGGGTAGATACGCAGTATTTT,CASSTEVRGVDTQYF
TRBJ1-5,TRBV9,.,few,TGTGCCAGCAGCGTAGGCCCGCAGGAGGCCAATCAGCCCCAGCATTTT,CASSVGPQEANQPQHF
TRBJ1-2,TRBV11-3,.,.,TGTGCCAGCAGCCAAACAAGTTCTGTCTACGGCTACACCTTC,CASSQTSSVYGYTF
TRBJ2-1,TRBV20-1,TRBD2,few,TGCAGTGCTACACCGGGACTAGCGGACAATGAGCAGTTCTTC,CSATPGLADNEQFF
TRBJ2-1,TRBV7-2,.,few,TGTGCCAGCAGCTTCGCTCAGACTAGTTCCTATGAGCAGTTCTTC,CASSFAQTSSYEQFF
TRBJ1-2,TRBV27,.,few,TGTGCCAGCAGTTTATACCGGGGAGGCGACTATGGCTACACCTTC,CASSLYRGGDYGYTF
TRBJ2-3,TRBV20-1,TRBD2,.,TGCAGTGCAGACACCGGGACTAGCGGGGCCCCTAGCACAGATACGCAGTATTTT,CSADTGTSGAPSTDTQYF
TRBJ2-2,TRBV7-2,TRBD2,.,TGTGCCAGCAGTTCTACCCCTAGCGGGGTGGGCACCGGGGAGCTGTTTTTT,CASSSTPSGVGTGELFF
TRBJ2-1,TRBV5-4,.,.,TGTGCCAGCAGCTTGGACGGCGTCTCCTACAATGAGCAGTTCTTC,CASSLDGVSYNEQFF
TRBJ2-3,TRBV3-1,TRBD2,few,TGTGCCAGCAGCCCCCGGCGGGGGGCCACAGATACGCAGTATTTT,CASSPRRGATDTQYF
TRBJ2-1,TRBV11-2,.,.,TGTGCCAGCAGCTTACAGGGTAACAATGAGCAGTTCTTC,CASSLQGNNEQFF
TRBJ2-3,TRBV12-3/TRBV12-4,.,.,TGTGCCAGCAGTTTGAGGATGGGGTCAGATACGCAGTATTTT,CASSLRMGSDTQYF
TRBJ1-1,TRBV20-1,.,.,TGCAGTGCCCCCATTTGGCCTGAAGCTTTCTTT,CSAPIWPEAFF
TRBJ1-4,TRBV30,.,few,TGTGCCTGGAGTGTGACAGCAACTAATGAAAAACTGTTTTTT,CAWSVTATNEKLFF
TRBJ2-4,TRBV12-3/TRBV12-4,TRBD1,few,TGTGCCAGCAGCACGGGACAGGGGGTAGTAGCCAAAAACATTCAGTACTTC,CASSTGQGVVAKNIQYF
TRBJ1-1,TRBV28,.,once,TGTGCCAGCAGTTTATCCCACTCCGGGACATTTACCTCGAACACTGAAGCTTTCTTT,CASSLSHSGTFTSNTEAFF
TRBJ2-5,TRBV24-1,.,few,TGTGCCACCAGTGATTCCAGGGTTATACAAGAGACCCAGTACTTC,CATSDSRVIQETQYF
TRBJ1-1,TRBV13,TRBD1,once,TGTGCCAGCAGTTTTAGGACAGGGGCAACTGAAGCTTTCTTT,CASSFRTGATEAFF
TRBJ2-1,TRBV12-3/TRBV12-4,.,.,TGTGCCAGCAGGCACCGGGACTTCACCTACAATGAGCAGTTCTTC,CASRHRDFTYNEQFF
TRBJ2-1,TRBV18,.,many,TGTGCCAGCCGGTCATTAGCAGGAGCCTACAATGAGCAGTTCTTC,CASRSLAGAYNEQFF
TRBJ1-4,TRBV4-1,.,many,TGCGCCAGCAGCCAAGATCCTGACACGGGAGAAGAAAAACTGTTTTTT,CASSQDPDTGEEKLFF
TRBJ2-3,TRBV29-1,TRBD1,few,TGCAGCGTCGATAAGGGAATGACAGGGACAGATACGCAGTATTTT,CSVDKGMTGTDTQYF
TRBJ2-5,TRBV29-1,TRBD1,.,TGCAGCGCGGGACAGGCGGTGGAGACCCAGTACTTC,CSAGQAVETQYF
TRBJ2-7,TRBV28,TRBD1,few,TGTGCCAGCAGTCCACAGGGGGGAGGTTCCGAGCAGTACTTC,CASSPQGGGSEQYF
TRBJ2-1,TRBV5-1,TRBD2,many,TGCGCCAGCAGCCCGAGCGGGGGGGCCTACAATGAGCAGTTCTTC,CASSPSGGAYNEQFF
TRBJ2-5,TRBV20-1,TRBD2,.,TGCAGTGCCCCTCGGGCTAGCGGTGCTCAAGAGACCCAGTACTTC,CSAPRASGAQETQYF
TRBJ2-5,TRBV29-1,.,.,TGCAGCGTTTCCTTAGATCAAGAGACCCAGTACTTC,CSVSLDQETQYF
TRBJ2-7,TRBV18,.,few,TGTGCCAGCTCGCAGACACTAGCCCAATACGAGCAGTACTTC,CASSQTLAQYEQYF
TRBJ1-3,TRBV7-8,.,.,TGTGCCAGCAGCTTAGCGTACTCTGGAAACACCATATATTTT,CASSLAYSGNTIYF
TRBJ1-1,TRBV27,.,.,TGTGCCAGCAGTGGATCTACTGGAGCTTTCTTT,CASSGSTGAFF
TRBJ1-1,TRBV7-8,.,.,TGTGCCAGCAGCTTTAGCAGGGGAGACACTGAAGCTTTCTTT,CASSFSRGDTEAFF